The 10 T cell receptor beta chains below were found in one sample sequenced in a study of T cell changes during pregnancy in multiple sclerosis. Profiling relied on immunoSEQ multiplex PCR, and the TCRdb table lists in-frame clones only, not all of them. The sample lists roughly 110,000 clones, 92% occurring once. The sample consisted of peripheral blood, taken after pregnancy. These receptors all stem from a female donor with multiple sclerosis, enrolled in a pregnancy study.

V gene TRBV14 combines with J gene TRBJ1-1; D is ambiguous. The CDR3 has 13 amino acids. Trimming cost V 6 bases and J 2 bases, with 10 bases left between them. Germline V gives CDR1 SGHDN, CDR2 FVKESK. The CDR3 DNA is TGTGCCAGCAGTTCCCAGGAAAACACTGAAGCTTTCTTT. This sequence encodes CASSSQENTEAFF.

This sequence joins TRBV5-1 and TRBJ1-4; weak D call: TRBD1 (6 bases). The V and J ends lost 4 bases and 7 bases respectively, with 14 bases between them. Germline V gives CDR1 SGHRS, CDR2 YFSETQ. The CDR3 sequence is 14 residues long. The CDR3 DNA reads as TGCGCCAGCAGCCAAAGTAACAGGGTTGAAAAACTGTTTTTT. It translates to CASSQSNRVEKLFF.

The V and J genes are TRBV11-2 and TRBJ1-4; 7 positions match TRBD1. There are 13 residues in the CDR3. CDR1 and CDR2 from the germline V gene are SGHAT and FQNNGV. The junction had 7 bases not matched to a gene; V was cut back by 5 bases and J by 10 bases. CDR3 bases: TGTGCCAGCAGCCTCAGACAGGGCGGAAAACTGTTTTTT. This sequence encodes CASSLRQGGKLFF.

The genes are TRBV7-8 and TRBJ1-1, with D possibly TRBD1 on 6 matching bases. CDR1 SGHVS and CDR2 FQNEAQ come from the germline V gene. V lost 5 bases and J lost 5, with 15 bases in between. CDR3 size: 14 residues. CDR3 region: CASSTSLTGTEAFF. The CDR3 DNA reads as TGTGCCAGCAGCACAAGTCTGACAGGAACTGAAGCTTTCTTT.

The chain carries TRBV6-1 and TRBJ1-1; 8 bases line up with TRBD1. The CDR3 consists of 14 residues. Germline V gene data show CDR1 as MNHNS and CDR2 as SASEGT. The J segment lost 2 bases and the V segment lost 6 bases, leaving 5 bases of the junction unmatched. Written as DNA, the CDR3 is TGTGCCAGCAGGGCGGGACAGGTTAACACTGAAGCTTTCTTT. It translates to CASRAGQVNTEAFF.

The chain has TRBV7-3 and TRBJ2-1; D not resolved. The CDR3 has 12 residues. Trimming left V 5 bases short and J 6 bases short, with 8 bases between. The V gene's germline CDR1 is SGHTA and CDR2 FQGTGA. CDR3 bases: TGTGCCAGCAGCGGGCCTACCAATGAGCAGTTCTTC. It translates to CASSGPTNEQFF.

The chain is built from TRBV7-8 and TRBJ2-7; D may be TRBD2 (5 bases). There are 14 residues in the CDR3. From germline, CDR1 is SGHVS and CDR2 FQNEAQ. Trimming took off 5 bases at V and 3 bases at J, with 14 bases between the two ends. CDR3: CASSLRTGNYEQYF. The CDR3 DNA sequence: TGTGCCAGCAGCCTGAGGACGGGGAACTACGAGCAGTACTTC.

The chain has TRBV25-1 and TRBJ2-3, with 8 bases that match TRBD2. Trimming removed 4 bases from V and 4 bases from J; junction bases left unmatched: 10. The length of the CDR3 is 16 residues. Germline-derived CDR1 and CDR2 are MGHDK and SYGVNS. The CDR3 is CASSAIGTSKSDTQYF. In DNA, the CDR3 is TGTGCCAGCAGTGCCATCGGGACTAGTAAATCAGATACGCAGTATTTT. Supplemented by reference TRBV25-1 and TRBJ2-3, the full variable domain reads EADIYQTPRYLVIGTGKKITLECSQTMGHDKMYWYQQDPGMELHLIHYSYGVNSTEKGDLSSESTVSRIRTEHFPLTLESARPSHTSQYLCASSAIGTSKSDTQYFGPGTRLTVL.

This clone was recorded a few times. This chain uses TRBV19 with TRBJ1-1; 7 bases line up with TRBD1. This CDR3 is built from 14 residues. Germline V gene data show CDR1 as LNHDA and CDR2 as SQIVND (reference sequence). J lost 0 bases, V lost 8 bases, and 6 bases had no gene match. For the CDR3, the DNA is TGTGCCAGTTCCCCGGGACAGTTGAACACTGAAGCTTTCTTT. This codes for CASSPGQLNTEAFF. Combining the CDR3 with reference TRBV19 and TRBJ1-1 gives the whole variable domain DGGITQSPKYLFRKEGQNVTLSCEQNLNHDAMYWYRQDPGQGLRLIYYSQIVNDFQKGDIAEGYSVSREKKESFPLTVTSAQKNPTAFYLCASSPGQLNTEAFFGQGTRLTVV.

V and J are TRBV30 and TRBJ1-5, with unresolved D. This CDR3 spans 15 amino acids. Germline CDR1 is GTSNPN and CDR2 is SVGIG (reference sequence). With 0 bases removed from V and 0 bases from J, the gap between germline ends came to 9 bases. CDR3 in DNA: TGTGCCTGGAGTGTAAATAGAGGTAGCAATCAGCCCCAGCATTTT. Its protein is CAWSVNRGSNQPQHF.